This T cell receptor beta chain was captured by sequencing in a study of cytomegalovirus exposure and HLA in healthy donors. Study-wide context: Assignment to the Caucasian-associated ancestry cluster applied to approximately 80% of the approximately 400 genotyped donors. General study results and limits: Serostatus for CMV was the only available immune exposure information. A further, later analysis showed that HLA-associated TCR beta chains (compared with equally common others) were more clonally expanded.

In regard to this clone: Its antigen is as yet unknown.

PCR involved 60 Vbeta and 13 Jbeta primers. The table came from immunoSEQ multiplex PCR; TCRdb's copy has only in-frame clones and leaves some out. The sample includes some 160,000 clones, 77% of them seen just once. This CDR3 spans 15 amino acids. The germline gives CDR1 LNHNV, CDR2 YYDKDF (reference sequence). V was shortened by 0 bases and J by 6 bases, with 14 bases between the two germline ends. This TCR derives from a woman between 25 and 40 years old in good health and CMV-seronegative. Sequencing was performed on PBMCs. The V and J genes are TRBV15 and TRBJ1-2, with no clear D. The chain's CDR3 is CATSRDLTRVDGYTF. The CDR3 coding sequence is TGTGCCACCAGCAGAGACCTAACCCGGGTTGATGGCTACACCTTC. Full variable domain (missing parts from reference TRBV15 and TRBJ1-2): DAMVIQNPRYQVTQFGKPVTLSCSQTLNHNVMYWYQQKSSQAPKLLFHYYDKDFNNEADTPDNFQSRRPNTSFCFLDIRSPGLGDTAMYLCATSRDLTRVDGYTFGSGTRLTVV.